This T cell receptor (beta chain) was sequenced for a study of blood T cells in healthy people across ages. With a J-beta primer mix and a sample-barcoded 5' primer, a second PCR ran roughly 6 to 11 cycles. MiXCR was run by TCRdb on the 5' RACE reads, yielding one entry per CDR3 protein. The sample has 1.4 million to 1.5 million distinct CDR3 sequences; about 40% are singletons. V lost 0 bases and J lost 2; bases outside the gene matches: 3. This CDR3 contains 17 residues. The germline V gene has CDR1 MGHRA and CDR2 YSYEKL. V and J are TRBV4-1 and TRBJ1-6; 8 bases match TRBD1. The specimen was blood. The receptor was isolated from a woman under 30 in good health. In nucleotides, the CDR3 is TGCGCCAGCAGCCAAGATGACAGGGGACCCTATAATTCACCCCTCCACTTT. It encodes CASSQDDRGPYNSPLHF.